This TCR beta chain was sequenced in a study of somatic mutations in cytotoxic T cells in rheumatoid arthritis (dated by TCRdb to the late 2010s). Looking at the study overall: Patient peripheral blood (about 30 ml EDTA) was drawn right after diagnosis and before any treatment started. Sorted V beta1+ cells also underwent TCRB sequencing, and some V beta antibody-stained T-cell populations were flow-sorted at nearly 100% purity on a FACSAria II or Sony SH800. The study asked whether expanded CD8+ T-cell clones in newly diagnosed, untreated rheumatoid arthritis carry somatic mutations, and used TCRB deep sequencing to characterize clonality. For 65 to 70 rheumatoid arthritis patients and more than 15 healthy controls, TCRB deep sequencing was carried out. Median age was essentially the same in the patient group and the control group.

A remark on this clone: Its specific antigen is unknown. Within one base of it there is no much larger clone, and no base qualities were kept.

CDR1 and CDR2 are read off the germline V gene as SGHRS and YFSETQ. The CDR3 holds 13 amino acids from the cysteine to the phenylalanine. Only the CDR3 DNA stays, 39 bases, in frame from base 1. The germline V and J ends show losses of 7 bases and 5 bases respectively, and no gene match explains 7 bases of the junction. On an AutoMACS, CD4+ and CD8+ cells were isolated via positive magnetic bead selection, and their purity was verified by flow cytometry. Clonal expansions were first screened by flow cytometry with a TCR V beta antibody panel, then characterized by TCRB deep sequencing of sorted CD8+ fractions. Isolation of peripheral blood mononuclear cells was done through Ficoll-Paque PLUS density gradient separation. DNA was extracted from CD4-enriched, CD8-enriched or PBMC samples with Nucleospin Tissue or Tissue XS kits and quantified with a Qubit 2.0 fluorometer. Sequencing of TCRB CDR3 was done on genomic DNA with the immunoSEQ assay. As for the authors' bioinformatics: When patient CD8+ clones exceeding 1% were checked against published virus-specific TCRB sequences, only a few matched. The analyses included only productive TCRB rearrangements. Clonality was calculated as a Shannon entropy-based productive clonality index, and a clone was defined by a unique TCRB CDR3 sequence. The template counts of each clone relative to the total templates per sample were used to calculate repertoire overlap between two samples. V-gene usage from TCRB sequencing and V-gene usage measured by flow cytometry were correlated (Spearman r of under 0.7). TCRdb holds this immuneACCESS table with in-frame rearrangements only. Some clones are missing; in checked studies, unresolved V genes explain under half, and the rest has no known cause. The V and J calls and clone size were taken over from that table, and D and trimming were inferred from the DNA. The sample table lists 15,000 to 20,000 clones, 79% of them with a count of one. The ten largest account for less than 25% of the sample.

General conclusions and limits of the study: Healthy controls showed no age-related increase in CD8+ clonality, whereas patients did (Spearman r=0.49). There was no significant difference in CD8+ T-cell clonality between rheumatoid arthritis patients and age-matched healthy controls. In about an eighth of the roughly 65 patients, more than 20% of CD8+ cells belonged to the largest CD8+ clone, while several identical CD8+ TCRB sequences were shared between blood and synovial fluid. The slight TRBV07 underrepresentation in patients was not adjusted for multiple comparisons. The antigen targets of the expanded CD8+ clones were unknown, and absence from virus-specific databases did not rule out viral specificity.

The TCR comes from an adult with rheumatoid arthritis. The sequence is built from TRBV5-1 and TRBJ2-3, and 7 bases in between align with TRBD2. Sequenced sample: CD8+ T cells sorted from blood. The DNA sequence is TGCGCCAGCGGGGAGGGAGTCAAAGATACGCAGTATTTT. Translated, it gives CASGEGVKDTQYF.